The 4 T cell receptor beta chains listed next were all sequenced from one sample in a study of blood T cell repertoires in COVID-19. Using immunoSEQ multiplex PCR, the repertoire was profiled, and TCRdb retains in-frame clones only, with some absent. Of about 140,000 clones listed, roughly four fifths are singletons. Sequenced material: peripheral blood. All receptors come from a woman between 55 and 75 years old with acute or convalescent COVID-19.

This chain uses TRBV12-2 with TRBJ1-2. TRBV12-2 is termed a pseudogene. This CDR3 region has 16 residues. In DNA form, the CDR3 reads TGTGCAAGTCGCTCCGTCCGGGACTCACCTTCCTATGGCTACACCTTC. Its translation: CASRSVRDSPSYGYTF.

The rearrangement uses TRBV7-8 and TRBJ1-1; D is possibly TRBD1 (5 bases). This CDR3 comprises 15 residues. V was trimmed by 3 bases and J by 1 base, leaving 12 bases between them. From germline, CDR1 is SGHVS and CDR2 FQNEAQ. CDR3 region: CASSLAVDRNTEAFF. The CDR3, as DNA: TGTGCCAGCAGCTTGGCCGTAGACAGGAACACTGAAGCTTTCTTT.

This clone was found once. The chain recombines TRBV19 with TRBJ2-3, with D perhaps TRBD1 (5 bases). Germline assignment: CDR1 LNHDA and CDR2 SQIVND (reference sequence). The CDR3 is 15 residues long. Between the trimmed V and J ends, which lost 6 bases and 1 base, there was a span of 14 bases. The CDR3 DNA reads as TGTGCCAGTAGCCCCCGTGCAGGGCGCACAGATACGCAGTATTTT. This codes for CASSPRAGRTDTQYF.

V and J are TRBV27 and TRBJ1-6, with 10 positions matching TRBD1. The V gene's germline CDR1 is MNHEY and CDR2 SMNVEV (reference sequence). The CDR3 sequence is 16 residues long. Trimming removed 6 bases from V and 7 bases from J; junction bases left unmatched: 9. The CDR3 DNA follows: TGTGCCAGCAGGACAGGGGGCAGAGTGTGGAATTCACCCCTCCACTTT. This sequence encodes CASRTGGRVWNSPLHF.